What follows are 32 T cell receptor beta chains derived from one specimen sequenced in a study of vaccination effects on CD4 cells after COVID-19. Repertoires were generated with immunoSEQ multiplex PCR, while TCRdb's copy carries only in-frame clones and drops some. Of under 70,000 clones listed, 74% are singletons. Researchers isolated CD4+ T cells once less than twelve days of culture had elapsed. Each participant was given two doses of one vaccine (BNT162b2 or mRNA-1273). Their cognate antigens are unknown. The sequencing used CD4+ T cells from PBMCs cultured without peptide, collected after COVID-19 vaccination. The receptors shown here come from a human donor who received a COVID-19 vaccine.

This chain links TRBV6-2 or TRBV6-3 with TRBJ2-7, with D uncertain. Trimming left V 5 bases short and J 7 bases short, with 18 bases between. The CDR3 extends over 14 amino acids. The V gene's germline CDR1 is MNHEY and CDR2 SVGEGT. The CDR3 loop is CASSTGRPPGEQYV. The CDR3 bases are TGTGCCAGCAGTACCGGACGACCTCCTGGGGAGCAGTACGTC.

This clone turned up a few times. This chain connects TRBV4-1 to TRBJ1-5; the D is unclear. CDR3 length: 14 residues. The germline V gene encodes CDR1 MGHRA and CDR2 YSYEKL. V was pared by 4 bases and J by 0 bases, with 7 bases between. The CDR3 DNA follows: TGCGCCAGCAGCCCGGGGTATAGCAATCAGCCCCAGCATTTT. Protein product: CASSPGYSNQPQHF.

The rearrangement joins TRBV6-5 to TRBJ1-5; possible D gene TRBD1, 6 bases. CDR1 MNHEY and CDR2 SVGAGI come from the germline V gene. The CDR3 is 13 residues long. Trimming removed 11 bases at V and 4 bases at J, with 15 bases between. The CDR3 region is CACGRGGNQPQHF. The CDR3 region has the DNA TGTGCCTGTGGGAGGGGGGGGAATCAGCCCCAGCATTTT.

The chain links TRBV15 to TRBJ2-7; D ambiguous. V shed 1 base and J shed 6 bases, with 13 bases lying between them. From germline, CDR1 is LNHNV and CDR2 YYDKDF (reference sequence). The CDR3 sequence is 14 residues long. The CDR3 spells CATSRGGEASEQYV. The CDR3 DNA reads TGTGCCACCAGCAGAGGTGGGGAAGCCTCCGAGCAGTACGTC.

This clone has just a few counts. The CDR3 sequence is CASSLTGSYGYTF. The CDR3 DNA follows: TGTGCCAGCAGCTTGACAGGATCCTATGGCTACACCTTC. The genes are TRBV11-2 and TRBJ1-2; TRBD1 might be the D (6 bases). There are 13 residues in the CDR3. Trimming took off 3 bases at V and 4 bases at J, with 9 bases between the two ends. Germline lookup yields CDR1 SGHAT and CDR2 FQNNGV.

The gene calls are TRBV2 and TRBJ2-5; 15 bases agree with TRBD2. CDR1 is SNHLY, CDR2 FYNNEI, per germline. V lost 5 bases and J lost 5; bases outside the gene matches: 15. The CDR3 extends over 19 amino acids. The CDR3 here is CASSWTGQGLAGGRETQYF. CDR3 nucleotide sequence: TGTGCCAGCAGTTGGACAGGGCAGGGACTAGCGGGGGGTCGGGAGACCCAGTACTTC.

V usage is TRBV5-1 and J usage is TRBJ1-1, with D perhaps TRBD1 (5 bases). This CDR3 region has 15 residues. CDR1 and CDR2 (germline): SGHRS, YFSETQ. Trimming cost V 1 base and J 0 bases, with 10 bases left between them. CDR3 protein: CASSLLTDMNTEAFF. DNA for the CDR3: TGCGCCAGCAGCTTGTTGACAGACATGAACACTGAAGCTTTCTTT.

For the CDR3, the DNA is TGTGCAAGTCGCTTTCTATCTCAAGAGACCCAGTACTTC. It is translated as CASRFLSQETQYF. The chain employs TRBV12-2 and TRBJ2-5; the tabulated D call, TRBD2, remains unverified against the DNA. TRBV12-2 is labeled a pseudogene. There are 13 residues in the CDR3.

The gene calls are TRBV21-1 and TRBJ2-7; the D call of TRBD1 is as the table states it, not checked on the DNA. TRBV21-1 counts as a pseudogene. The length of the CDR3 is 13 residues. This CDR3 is CASSVTGTREQYV. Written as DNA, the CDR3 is TGTGCCAGCAGCGTGACAGGGACTCGGGAGCAGTACGTC.

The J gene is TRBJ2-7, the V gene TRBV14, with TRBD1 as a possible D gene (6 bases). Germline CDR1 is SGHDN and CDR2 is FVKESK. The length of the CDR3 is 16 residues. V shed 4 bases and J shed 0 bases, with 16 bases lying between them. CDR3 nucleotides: TGTGCCAGCAGCCGCGCGTACGACAGGAACTCCTACGAGCAGTACGTC. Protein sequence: CASSRAYDRNSYEQYV.

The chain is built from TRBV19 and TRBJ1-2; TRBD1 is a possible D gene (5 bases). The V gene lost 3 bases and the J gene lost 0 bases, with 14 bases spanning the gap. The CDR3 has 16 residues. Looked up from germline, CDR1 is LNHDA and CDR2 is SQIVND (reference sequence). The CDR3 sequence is CASSMQGSFSNYGYTF. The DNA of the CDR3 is TGTGCCAGTAGTATGCAGGGATCATTTTCTAACTATGGCTACACCTTC.

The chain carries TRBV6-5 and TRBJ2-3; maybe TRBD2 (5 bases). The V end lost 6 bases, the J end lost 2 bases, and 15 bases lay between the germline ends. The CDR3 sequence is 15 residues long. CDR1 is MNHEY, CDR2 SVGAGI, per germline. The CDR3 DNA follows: TGTGCCAGCAGCGTTTTAGGAGGACCCACAGATACGCAGTATTTT. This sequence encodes CASSVLGGPTDTQYF.

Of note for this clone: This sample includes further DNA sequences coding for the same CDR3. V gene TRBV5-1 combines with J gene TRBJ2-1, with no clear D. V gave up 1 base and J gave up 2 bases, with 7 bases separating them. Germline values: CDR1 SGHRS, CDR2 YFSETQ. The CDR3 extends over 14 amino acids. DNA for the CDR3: TGCGCCAGCAGCTTGACGGTCCCCTACAATGAGCAGTTCTTC. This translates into CASSLTVPYNEQFF. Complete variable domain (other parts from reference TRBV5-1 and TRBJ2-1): KAGVTQTPRYLIKTRGQQVTLSCSPISGHRSVSWYQQTPGQGLQFLFEYFSETQRNKGNFPGRFSGRQFSNSRSEMNVSTLELGDSALYLCASSLTVPYNEQFFGPGTRLTVL.

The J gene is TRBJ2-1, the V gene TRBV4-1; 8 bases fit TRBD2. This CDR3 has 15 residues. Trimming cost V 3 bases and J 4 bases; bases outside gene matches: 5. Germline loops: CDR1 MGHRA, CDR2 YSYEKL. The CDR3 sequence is CASSHIAGSYNEQFF. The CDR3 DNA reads TGCGCCAGCAGCCACATAGCGGGGAGTTACAATGAGCAGTTCTTC.

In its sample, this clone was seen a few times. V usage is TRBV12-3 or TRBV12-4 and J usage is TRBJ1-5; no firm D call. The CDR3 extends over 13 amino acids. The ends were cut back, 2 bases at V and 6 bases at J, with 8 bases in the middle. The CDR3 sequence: CASSLPGFQPQHF. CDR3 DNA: TGTGCCAGCAGTTTACCCGGGTTTCAGCCCCAGCATTTT.

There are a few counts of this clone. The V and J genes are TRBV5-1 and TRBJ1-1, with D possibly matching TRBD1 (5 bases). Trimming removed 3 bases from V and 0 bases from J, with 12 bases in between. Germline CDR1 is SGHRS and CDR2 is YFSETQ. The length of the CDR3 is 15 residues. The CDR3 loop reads CASSSLDSVNTEAFF. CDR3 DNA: TGCGCCAGCAGCTCCCTAGACAGCGTGAACACTGAAGCTTTCTTT.

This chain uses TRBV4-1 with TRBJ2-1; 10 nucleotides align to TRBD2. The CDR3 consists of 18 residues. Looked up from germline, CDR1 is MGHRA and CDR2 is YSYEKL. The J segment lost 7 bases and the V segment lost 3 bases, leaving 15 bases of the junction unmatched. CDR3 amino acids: CASSHLSLGTSGANEQFF. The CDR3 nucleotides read TGCGCCAGCAGCCATCTCTCTCTTGGAACTAGCGGGGCAAATGAGCAGTTCTTC.

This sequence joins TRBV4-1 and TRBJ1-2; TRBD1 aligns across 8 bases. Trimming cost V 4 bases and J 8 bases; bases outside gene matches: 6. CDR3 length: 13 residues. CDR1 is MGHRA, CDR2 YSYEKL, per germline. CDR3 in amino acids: CASSRDRGYGYTF. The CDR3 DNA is TGCGCCAGCAGCCGAGACAGGGGCTACGGCTACACCTTC.

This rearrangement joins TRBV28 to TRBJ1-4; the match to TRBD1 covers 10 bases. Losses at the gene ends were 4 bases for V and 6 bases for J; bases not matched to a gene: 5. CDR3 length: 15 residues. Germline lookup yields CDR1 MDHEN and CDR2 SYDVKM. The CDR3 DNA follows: TGTGCCAGCAGTTCGCCGGGACAGGGGTATGAAAAACTGTTTTTT. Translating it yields CASSSPGQGYEKLFF. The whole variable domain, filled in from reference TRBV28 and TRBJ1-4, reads DVKVTQSSRYLVKRTGEKVFLECVQDMDHENMFWYRQDPGLGLRLIYFSYDVKMKEKGDIPEGYSVSREKKERFSLILESASTNQTSMYLCASSSPGQGYEKLFFGSGTQLSVL.

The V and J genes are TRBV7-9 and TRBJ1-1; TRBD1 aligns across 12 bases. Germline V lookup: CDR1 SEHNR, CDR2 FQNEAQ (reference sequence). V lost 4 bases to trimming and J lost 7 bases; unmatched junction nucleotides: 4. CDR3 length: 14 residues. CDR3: CASSWGQGAGEAFF. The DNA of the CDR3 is TGTGCCAGCAGCTGGGGACAGGGGGCTGGTGAAGCTTTCTTT.

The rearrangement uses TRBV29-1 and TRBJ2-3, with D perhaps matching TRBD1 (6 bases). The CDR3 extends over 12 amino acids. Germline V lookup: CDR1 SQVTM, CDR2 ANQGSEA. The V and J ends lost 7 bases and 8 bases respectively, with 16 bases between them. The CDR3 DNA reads TGCAGCGCTCGGACAGTTCAGGTTACGCAGTATTTT. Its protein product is CSARTVQVTQYF.

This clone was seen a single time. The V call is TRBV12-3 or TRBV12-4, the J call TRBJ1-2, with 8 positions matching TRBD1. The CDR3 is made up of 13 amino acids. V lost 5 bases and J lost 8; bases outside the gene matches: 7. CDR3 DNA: TGTGCCAGCAGTCTGACAGGGGCGTGGGGCTACACCTTC. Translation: CASSLTGAWGYTF.

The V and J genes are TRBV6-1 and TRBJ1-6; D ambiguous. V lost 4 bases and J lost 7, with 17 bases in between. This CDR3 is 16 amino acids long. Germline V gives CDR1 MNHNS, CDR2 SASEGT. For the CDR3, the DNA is TGTGCCAGCAGTGCGATTAGGGTGCGCGGAAATTCACCCCTCCACTTT. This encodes CASSAIRVRGNSPLHF.

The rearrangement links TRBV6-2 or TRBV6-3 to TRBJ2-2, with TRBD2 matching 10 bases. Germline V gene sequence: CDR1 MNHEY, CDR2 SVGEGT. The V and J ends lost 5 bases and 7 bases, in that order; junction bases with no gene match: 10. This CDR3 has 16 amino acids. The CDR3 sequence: CASSDPGLAPSGELFF. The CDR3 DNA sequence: TGTGCCAGCAGTGACCCGGGACTAGCGCCAAGCGGGGAGCTGTTTTTT.

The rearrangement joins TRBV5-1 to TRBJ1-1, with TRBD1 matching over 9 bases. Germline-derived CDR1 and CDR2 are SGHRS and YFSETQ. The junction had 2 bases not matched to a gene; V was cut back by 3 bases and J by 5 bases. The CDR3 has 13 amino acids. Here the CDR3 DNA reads TGCGCCAGCAGCTCCGACAGGGGGACTGAAGCTTTCTTT. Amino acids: CASSSDRGTEAFF.

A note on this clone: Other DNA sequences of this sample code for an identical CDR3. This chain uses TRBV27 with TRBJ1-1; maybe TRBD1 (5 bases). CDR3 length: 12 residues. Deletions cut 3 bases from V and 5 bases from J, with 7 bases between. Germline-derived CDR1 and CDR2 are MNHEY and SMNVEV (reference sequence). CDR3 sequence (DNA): TGTGCCAGCAGTTTTAGGGGTACTGAAGCTTTCTTT. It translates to CASSFRGTEAFF.

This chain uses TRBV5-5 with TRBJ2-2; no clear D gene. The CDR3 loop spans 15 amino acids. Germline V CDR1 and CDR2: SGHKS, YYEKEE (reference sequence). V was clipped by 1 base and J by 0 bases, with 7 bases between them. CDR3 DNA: TGTGCCAGCAGCTTGCTCCGGACGAACACCGGGGAGCTGTTTTTT. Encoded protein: CASSLLRTNTGELFF.

The CDR3 DNA sequence: TGTGCCACCAGAGGGAGGGTCGGGGAGCTGTTTTTT. It encodes CATRGRVGELFF. The chain couples TRBV24-1 to TRBJ2-2; 7 bases match TRBD2. CDR3 length: 12 amino acids. The germline gives CDR1 KGHDR, CDR2 SFDVKD. Trimming cost V 7 bases and J 7 bases; bases outside gene matches: 2.

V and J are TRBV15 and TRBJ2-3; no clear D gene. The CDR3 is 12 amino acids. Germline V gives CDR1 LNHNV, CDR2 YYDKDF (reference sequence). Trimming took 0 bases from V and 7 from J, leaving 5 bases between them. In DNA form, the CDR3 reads TGTGCCACCAGCAGAGATGAATATACGCAGTATTTT. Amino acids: CATSRDEYTQYF.

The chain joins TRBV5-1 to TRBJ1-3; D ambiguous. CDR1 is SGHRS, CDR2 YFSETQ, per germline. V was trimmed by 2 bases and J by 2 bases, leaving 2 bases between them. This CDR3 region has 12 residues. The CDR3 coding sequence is TGCGCCAGCAGCTTCACTGGAAACACCATATATTTT. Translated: CASSFTGNTIYF.

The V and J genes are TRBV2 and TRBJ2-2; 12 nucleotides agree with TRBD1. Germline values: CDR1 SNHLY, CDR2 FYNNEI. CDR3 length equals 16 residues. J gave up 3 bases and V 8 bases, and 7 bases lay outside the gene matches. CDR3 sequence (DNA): TGTGCCAGCGGGGGACAGGGGGCACGGGACACCGGGGAGCTGTTTTTT. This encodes CASGGQGARDTGELFF.

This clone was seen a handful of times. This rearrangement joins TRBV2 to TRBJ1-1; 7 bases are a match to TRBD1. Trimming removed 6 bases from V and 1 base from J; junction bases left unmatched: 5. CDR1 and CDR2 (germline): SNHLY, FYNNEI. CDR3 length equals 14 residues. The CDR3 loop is CASRVSGGNTEAFF. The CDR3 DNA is TGTGCCAGCAGAGTATCAGGGGGGAACACTGAAGCTTTCTTT.